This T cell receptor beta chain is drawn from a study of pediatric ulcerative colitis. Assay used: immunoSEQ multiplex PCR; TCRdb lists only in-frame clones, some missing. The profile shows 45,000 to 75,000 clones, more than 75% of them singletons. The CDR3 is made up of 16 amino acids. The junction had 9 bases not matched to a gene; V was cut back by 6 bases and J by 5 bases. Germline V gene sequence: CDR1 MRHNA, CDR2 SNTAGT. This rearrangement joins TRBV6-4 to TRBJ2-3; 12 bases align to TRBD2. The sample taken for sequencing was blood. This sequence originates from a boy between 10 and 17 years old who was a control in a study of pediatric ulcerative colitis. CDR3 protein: CASSPLAGGQEDTQYF. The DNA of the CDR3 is TGTGCCAGCAGCCCCCTAGCGGGGGGGCAGGAAGATACGCAGTATTTT.